Detailed here is one T cell receptor (beta chain). The antigen is not known. TCRdb's copy holds only in-frame clones and misses some; the assay was immunoSEQ multiplex PCR. The table has hundreds of thousands of clones, around 73% seen once; the top ten hold around 1.8%. The data stem from a study of shared clonotypes between healthy human individuals. In the study overall: Per donor, three plates held CD4 naive cells, three held CD4 memory, two held CD8 naive and one held CD8 memory.

Germline lookup yields CDR1 SGDLS and CDR2 YYNGEE. Trimming cost V 4 bases and J 7 bases, with 12 bases left between them. The CDR3 runs 13 residues. Points from the study as a whole: Clonotype sharing among donors likely depends on sequencing depth. The study generally estimated greater richness for naive than memory subsets. The study found lower generation probabilities in non-shared clonotypes than in those shared by all four donors.

The sequencing sample was made of memory CD4+ T cells sorted from blood. The subset here: CD45RA-negative fraction. The chain combines TRBV9 with TRBJ2-1; no firm D call. This clonotype was obtained from a woman in her twenties or thirties in good health. The CDR3 loop reads CASSPVGWNEQFF. Here the CDR3 DNA reads TGTGCCAGCAGCCCGGTCGGGTGGAATGAGCAGTTCTTC.